The present TCR beta chain was sequenced within a study of blood T cell repertoires in COVID-19. This clone has at least ten counts. Using immunoSEQ multiplex PCR, the repertoire was profiled, and TCRdb retains in-frame clones only, with some absent. The table has roughly 290,000 clones, about 83% seen once. Deletions cut 4 bases from V and 3 bases from J, with 7 bases between. Looked up from germline, CDR1 is MNHEY and CDR2 is SMNVEV (reference sequence). The CDR3 consists of 13 residues. This receptor was identified in a woman in her 40s who had recovered from COVID-19. J is TRBJ1-5 and V is TRBV27; no clear D. Sequencing was done on a sample of PBMCs or T cells enriched from blood (not recorded which). CDR3 nucleotide sequence: TGTGCCAGCAGTTGGGCAGTCAATCAGCCCCAGCATTTT. The encoded protein is CASSWAVNQPQHF.